This T cell receptor (beta chain) appears in the sequencing data of a study of OX40 agonist ivuxolimab in advanced cancers. Across the whole study: Those enrolled were roughly 85% male, with a mean age of about 60 years and ages from roughly 20 to 90.

This clone was observed once. What it recognizes is unknown. Per germline, CDR1 SGDLS and CDR2 YYNGEE. Unmatched junction bases numbered 4, after V lost 0 bases and J lost 3 bases. The CDR3 extends over 15 amino acids. Study findings and constraints: Part of the nonresponder group also had normalized T-cell clonal expansion that was low. CD4+ and CD8+ blood T cells expanded clonally by week 6 at 0.1 to 3.0 mg/kg.

The protocol was immunoSEQ multiplex PCR, while the TCRdb copy is restricted to in-frame clones and leaves out a portion. Of about 66,000 clones in the sample, around 83% were seen once. The clonotype was recovered from an adult with an advanced solid tumor such as melanoma, head and neck, liver or kidney cancer. Source: CD4+ or CD8+ T cells sorted from blood, taken in a trial of the OX40 agonist ivuxolimab. The chain links TRBV9 to TRBJ2-7, with 9 bases lining up with TRBD2. The CDR3 DNA sequence: TGTGCCAGCAGCGTAGGGGTGACTAGCGGCTACGAGCAGTACTTC. Translating gives CASSVGVTSGYEQYF.